This T cell receptor beta chain derives from a study of molecular identifiers for immune sequencing clone quantification. Findings of the study overall: In naive cells, clones above 20 RNA copies held under 1% of molecules, whereas in effector cells they held over 99%.

TCRdb recomputed calls from the PCR reads with MiXCR, one row per CDR3 protein. The table has about 97,000 distinct CDR3 sequences, 20% to 25% seen once; the top ten hold roughly 1%. Turning to this clonotype: Its target is unknown.

This CDR3 region has 20 residues. From germline, CDR1 is MGHRA and CDR2 YSYEKL. V gave up 4 bases and J gave up 0 bases; unmatched junction bases: 16. J is TRBJ2-1 and V is TRBV4-1, with 9 bases matching TRBD1. The sequence was collected from a human donor in good health. Some libraries in this study had Jurkat cell RNA spiked in. The sample consisted of naive CD8+ T cells from blood, with Jurkat cell RNA spiked in. Subset reported: FACS-sorted CD8+CD4-CCR7+CD45RA+ naive T cells. CDR3 nucleotide sequence: TGCGCCAGCAGCCGCAACCGGGACAGGGTCCCCCTAAGCTCCTACAATGAGCAGTTCTTC. This codes for CASSRNRDRVPLSSYNEQFF.